This TCR beta chain appears in the sequencing data of a study of cytomegalovirus exposure and HLA in healthy donors. Study-level points and caveats: With further analysis later on, most CMV-associated TCR beta chains appeared HLA-restricted.

The V gene end was trimmed by 4 bases and the J gene end by 8 bases; junction bases not matched to a gene: 7. The CDR3 spans 14 residues. Germline CDR1 SGHRS, CDR2 YFSETQ. Turning to this clone: Its antigen is still unknown.

The PCR ran on 60 Vbeta and 13 Jbeta primers. Clones were read by immunoSEQ multiplex PCR, and TCRdb kept only the in-frame ones, dropping some. The profile covers 150,000 to 200,000 clones, with approximately 86% appearing a single time and just under 2% taken by the ten largest. The V and J genes are TRBV5-1 and TRBJ2-3; 10 bases fit TRBD1. This sequence was found in a young woman in good health and CMV-seronegative. Sequencing was done on a sample of PBMCs. The CDR3: CASSPGQGFGTQYF. For the CDR3, the DNA is TGCGCCAGCAGCCCGGGACAGGGGTTCGGTACGCAGTATTTT.